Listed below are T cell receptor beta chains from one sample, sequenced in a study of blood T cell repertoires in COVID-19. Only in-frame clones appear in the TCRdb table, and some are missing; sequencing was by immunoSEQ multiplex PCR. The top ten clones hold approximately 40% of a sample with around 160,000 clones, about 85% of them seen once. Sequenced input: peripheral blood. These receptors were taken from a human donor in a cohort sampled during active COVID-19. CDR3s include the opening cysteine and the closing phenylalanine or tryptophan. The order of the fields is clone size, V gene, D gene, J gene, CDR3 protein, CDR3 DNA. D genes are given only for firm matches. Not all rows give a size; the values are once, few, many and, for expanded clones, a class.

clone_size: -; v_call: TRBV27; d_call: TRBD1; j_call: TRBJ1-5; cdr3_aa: CASSFSSGGYQPQHF; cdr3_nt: TGTGCCAGCAGTTTCTCGTCAGGGGGCTATCAGCCCCAGCATTTT
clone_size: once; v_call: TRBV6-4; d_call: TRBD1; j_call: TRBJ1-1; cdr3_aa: CASRGTDSNTEAFF; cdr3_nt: TGTGCCAGCAGGGGGACAGACTCGAACACTGAAGCTTTCTTT
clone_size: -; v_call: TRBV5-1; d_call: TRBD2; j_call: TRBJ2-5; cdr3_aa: CASSVLAVSETQYF; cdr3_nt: TGCGCCAGCAGCGTGCTAGCGGTGAGCGAGACCCAGTACTTC
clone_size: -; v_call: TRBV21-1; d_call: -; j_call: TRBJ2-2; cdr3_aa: CASSFLGQGAFPAGELFF; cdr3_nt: TGTGCCAGCAGCTTTCTAGGACAGGGGGCGTTTCCGGCCGGGGAGCTGTTTTTT
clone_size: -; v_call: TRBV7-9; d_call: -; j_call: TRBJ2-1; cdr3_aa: CASNTGDRLYNEQFF; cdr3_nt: TGTGCCAGCAATACGGGGGACCGGCTCTACAATGAGCAGTTCTTC
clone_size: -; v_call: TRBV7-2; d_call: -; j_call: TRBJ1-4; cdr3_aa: CASSWGGRANEKLFF; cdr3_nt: TGTGCCAGCAGCTGGGGAGGACGGGCTAATGAAAAACTGTTTTTT
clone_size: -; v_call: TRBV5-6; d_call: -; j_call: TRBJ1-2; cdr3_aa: CASSFEQGMVYGYTF; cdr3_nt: TGTGCCAGCAGCTTTGAGCAGGGGATGGTGTATGGCTACACCTTC
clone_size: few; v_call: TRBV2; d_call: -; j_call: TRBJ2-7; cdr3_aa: CASSTGTLLDYEQYF; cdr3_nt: TGTGCCAGCAGTACCGGGACACTTCTTGACTACGAGCAGTACTTC
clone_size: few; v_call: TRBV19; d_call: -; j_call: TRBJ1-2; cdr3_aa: CASSIESGGRSGYTF; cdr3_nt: TGTGCCAGTAGTATAGAGTCAGGCGGGAGGAGCGGCTACACCTTC
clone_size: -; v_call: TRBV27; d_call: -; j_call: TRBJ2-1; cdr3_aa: CASSRGNEQFF; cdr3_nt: TGTGCCAGCTCTCGGGGGAATGAGCAGTTCTTC
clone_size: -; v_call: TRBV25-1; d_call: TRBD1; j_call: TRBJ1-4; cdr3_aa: CASSGTGGIGEKLFF; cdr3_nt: TGTGCCAGCAGTGGGACAGGGGGCATAGGTGAAAAACTGTTTTTT